The clone carrying this T cell receptor beta chain was seen only a few times. Its antigen is still unknown. V lost 5 bases and J lost 6, with 12 bases in between. This CDR3 comprises 13 residues. Germline loops: CDR1 SGHTA, CDR2 FQGNSA. Genomic DNA provided the template from which TCR beta VDJ and CDR3 profiles were obtained. Each CDR3 protein is one row after TCRdb ran MiXCR on the reads. The table has roughly 280,000 distinct CDR3 sequences, 45% to 65% seen once. The data were taken from a study of CD8+CD57+ T cells in acquired aplastic anemia. Overall study context: Sorted CD4+ and CD8+ cells yielded DNA averaging about 2.9 ug. Study results and limitations: Comparison of patients with controls identified about 27 shared CD8+ CDR3 sequences.

Selection for sequencing was limited to patients who had shown CD8+CD57+ cell expansion by flow cytometry. Severe acquired aplastic anemia was present in all patients. Patients were untreated when blood was sampled. Sequenced input: sorted CD4+, CD8+, or CD8+CD57+ T cells (not recorded which) from PBMCs. This sequence originates from a human donor with aplastic anemia. The chain links TRBV7-2 to TRBJ2-3, with D unresolved. DNA for the CDR3: TGTGCCAGCAGCCCAACGCCTGTGGATACGCAGTATTTT. It encodes CASSPTPVDTQYF.